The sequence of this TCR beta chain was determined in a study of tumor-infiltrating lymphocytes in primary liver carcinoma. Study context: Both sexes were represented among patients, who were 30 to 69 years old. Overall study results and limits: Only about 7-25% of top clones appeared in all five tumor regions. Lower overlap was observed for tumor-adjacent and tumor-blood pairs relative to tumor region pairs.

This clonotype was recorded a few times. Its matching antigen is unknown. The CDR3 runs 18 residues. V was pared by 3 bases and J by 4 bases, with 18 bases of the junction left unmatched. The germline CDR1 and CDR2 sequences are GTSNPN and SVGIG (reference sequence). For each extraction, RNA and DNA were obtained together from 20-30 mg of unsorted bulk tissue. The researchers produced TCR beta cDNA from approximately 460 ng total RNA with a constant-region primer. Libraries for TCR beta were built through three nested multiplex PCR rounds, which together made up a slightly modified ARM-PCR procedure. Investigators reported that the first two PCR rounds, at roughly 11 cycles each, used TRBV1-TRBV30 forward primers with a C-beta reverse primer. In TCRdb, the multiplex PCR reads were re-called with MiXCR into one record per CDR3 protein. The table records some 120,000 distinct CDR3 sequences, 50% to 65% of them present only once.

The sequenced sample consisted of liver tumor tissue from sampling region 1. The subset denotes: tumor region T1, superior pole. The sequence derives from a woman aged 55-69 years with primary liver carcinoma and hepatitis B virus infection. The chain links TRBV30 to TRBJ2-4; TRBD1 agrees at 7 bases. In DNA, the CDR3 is TGTGCCTGGAGCGGGACAGTACGGGGAGAGGGCCGAAAAAACATTCAGTACTTC. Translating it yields CAWSGTVRGEGRKNIQYF. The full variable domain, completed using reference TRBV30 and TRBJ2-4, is SQTIHQWPATLVQPVGSPLSLECTVEGTSNPNLYWYRQAAGRGLQLLFYSVGIGQISSEVPQNLSASRPQDRQFILSSKKLLLSDSGFYLCAWSGTVRGEGRKNIQYFGAGTRLSVL.